This section outlines one T cell receptor beta chain sequence together with its context. Its specific antigen is unknown. Per-base qualities were not stored, and no clone one base away is much larger. This record belongs to a study of cytomegalovirus exposure and HLA in healthy donors (dated by TCRdb to 2017 to 2019). General notes on the study: According to an earlier analysis of 587 of the donors, roughly 180 million T cells yielded roughly 110 million unique TCR beta sequences and about 300 Gb of sequence data. Approximately 300 gigabases of sequencing data and around 85 million unique TCR sequences made up an early release that covered nearly 650 HLA-typed donors. Among the roughly 400 genotyped donors, approximately 82% belonged to the genetic ancestry cluster associated with self-reported Caucasian donors. The study aimed to test whether signatures of past pathogen exposure could be identified by cataloging public T cell receptors. Using immunosequencing, the study profiled T cell repertoires from some 670 subjects and related those repertoires to cytomegalovirus serostatus. In addition to the first cohort of 666 subjects, a separate validation cohort of about 120 different subjects was used. To predict cytomegalovirus infection status, the study combined high-throughput TCR immunosequencing, statistical association of individual TCRs with disease status, and machine learning. In a later analysis, previously published TCR beta repertoires from roughly 710 donors were re-analyzed and high-resolution HLA genotyping was added so that TCR occurrence patterns could be studied. The later analysis used no new phenotypic data to find candidate immune exposures, relying instead on TCR beta sequences and their occurrence across donors. An earlier analysis of a few hundred of the donors applied high-throughput TCR beta sequencing to assess whether each TCR beta V gene segment acted as functional or pseudogenic. Donor age, sex, ethnicity and CMV serostatus were collected together with the repertoire data. In a later genetic analysis, genome-wide SNP genotypes for about 55% of the 666 donors were used, and that subset was treated as a discovery cohort. All discovery cohort repertoires had been generated using a single sequencing platform. HLA typing included class I and class II loci at four-digit resolution. Typing coverage varied by locus: roughly 629-640 donors for A, B, C, DRB1 and DQB1; 522 for DQA1; about 590 for DPA1; 450 to 480 for DPB1. About 5 DR-DQ haplotypes were handled as single units for association and clustering, since linkage in the cohort was strong. Among roughly 400 genotyped donors of the cohort, an average of 235,054 unique TCR beta nucleotide sequences were sequenced per donor, roughly 18% of them non-productive.

In total, more than 500 healthy bone marrow donors made up the cohort. At the time of sampling, every cohort member was nominally healthy, though immune exposures that went unrecorded were likely present. The donor was CMV seronegative and belonged to the group of over 300 seronegative cohort members. Every donor gave a peripheral blood sample, and the peripheral blood mononuclear cells from that sample were used for TCR beta sequencing. Genomic DNA was extracted from the blood cell samples with the Qiagen DNeasy Blood Extraction Kit. The CDR3 has 16 amino acids, counting the end cysteine and phenylalanine. CDR3 DNA is the only sequence kept; it has 48 bases, read in frame from the first base. Via the germline V gene, CDR1 is SQVTM and CDR2 ANQGSEA. V lost 6 bases and J lost 4 bases; the stretch between them is 24 bases long. What the research found in general, with its limitations: Sequencing depth was assumed to be roughly uniform across donors in the presence/absence analyses, though that assumption may not hold. A group of highly shared sequence variants was considered likely to be a technical artifact of the sequencing pipeline. Most CMV-associated TCR beta chains appeared to be HLA-restricted in a later analysis, and the HLA associations seemed to be driven largely by CMV exposure. Because HLA typing was unavailable for some donors at each locus, only the typed subset was used in association tests. A later analysis associated 15,000 or so TCR beta sequences with specific HLA alleles at a false discovery rate of 0.05. Strong co-occurrence of HLA alleles, especially DR and DQ, made assigning TCR associations to individual alleles difficult. A later genetic analysis associated a missense DCLRE1C variant with V-gene and J-gene trimming of TCR beta chains, and an independent cohort replicated the association. A further reported finding was that TCR beta sequences accurately predicted the HLA-A and HLA-B alleles for most subjects in the first cohort. The authors suggested that the approach could potentially be generalized to other disease states and immunological phenotypes. In vitro tests confirmed that a few of the cytomegalovirus-associated TCR beta chains recognize cytomegalovirus antigens. In a later analysis, TCR association rates were found to vary across HLA loci, with the most associated TCRs seen for DRB1 alleles and the fewest for HLA-C alleles. Cytomegalovirus status was reported to be diagnosed by the classifier with high specificity and sensitivity in both the original and validation cohorts. Several of the top co-occurrence clusters appeared to be linked to parvovirus B19, influenza, CMV and Epstein-Barr virus, according to a later analysis. In an earlier analysis of fewer than 750 of the donors, most TCR beta V segments were observed in productive rearrangements about 87% or about 30% of the time, broadly matching IMGT annotations. Most TCR sequences were observed very rarely across donors, whereas some public TCRs were present in many individuals. This cohort had only TCR beta chains sequenced, and the lack of alpha or paired-chain data limited which features could be detected. The 87-base-pair reads could not distinguish some IMGT-functional V segments, including TRBV6-2 and TRBV6-3, so those segments were excluded. CMV serostatus was the only immune exposure information available for the cohort. Correlated functional status among segregating V segments might reflect linkage disequilibrium, but an unknown experimental factor could not be ruled out. Because counts were too low, seventeen rarely observed V segments, including chromosome 9 orphons, were excluded from the earlier analysis of some 540 of the donors. Compared with the approximately 670-donor mean, donors in an Asian-associated ancestry cluster had fewer N-insertions in productive TCRs, according to a later genetic analysis. Compared with equally common non-associated chains, HLA-associated TCR beta chains in a later analysis were more clonally expanded and had lower generation probabilities. In the study, some 180 TCR beta chains were listed as associated with cytomegalovirus.

Library preparation used the immunoSEQ multiplex PCR assay. A mixture of 60 forward primers for TCR Vbeta segments and 13 reverse primers for TCR Jbeta segments was used in the multiplex PCR. A multiplex PCR assay on genomic DNA amplified the CDR3 region of rearranged TCR beta genes. The amplified TCR beta libraries were sequenced on the Illumina HiSeq System as 87-base-pair reads. On the study's bioinformatics: A later analysis tallied roughly 80 million unique TCR beta chains across the approximately 670 repertoires, and about 12 million of those chains were shared by two or more donors. A nearest-neighbor algorithm error-corrected the raw reads and collapsed the reads into unique sequences, merging closely related sequences to remove PCR and sequencing errors. CDR3 sequences were aligned to IMGT reference sequences to assign V, D and J gene segments. For a sequence to be retained, at least a six-nucleotide match to both a V gene segment and a J gene segment was required. A rearrangement counted as productive if the CDR3 had no stop codons and remained in frame with V and J, and every other rearrangement counted as non-productive. Following IMGT convention, CDR3 was defined as the stretch from the second conserved V-encoded cysteine up to the conserved J-encoded phenylalanine. In an earlier analysis of 587 of the donors, sequences lacking an unambiguous match to a single V gene segment were excluded. In an earlier analysis of 587 of the donors, V segments were called functional above 56.7% productive rearrangements and were called segregating when the between-donor standard deviation exceeded 5%. A statistical classification framework was developed to diagnose cytomegalovirus status using the catalog of TCR beta chain sequences. In a later analysis, TCR nucleotide sequences were compared against IMGT/GENE-DB human TR gene sequences so that V and J genes could be assigned. A later analysis assigned CDR3 sequences and most-parsimonious VDJ recombination scenarios with the TCRdist pipeline. In a later analysis, each TCR beta chain was defined by its CDR3 amino acid sequence together with its V-gene family, and reads without a unique V-gene family were excluded. A later analysis removed 500 to 600 highly shared, low-generation-probability nucleotide sequences to deal with suspected cross-contamination and a sequencing artifact. A later analysis calculated a clonal expansion index for each public chain from normalized within-repertoire ranks of inferred template counts. Generation probabilities in a later analysis came from a VDJ recombination model fitted to out-of-frame rearrangements, and those results were checked against IGoR. In a later analysis, hypergeometric tests were used to score TCR-TCR, TCR-HLA and TCR-CMV co-occurrence, with a repertoire-size bias correction applied to TCR pairs. To estimate false discovery rates, a later analysis permuted the HLA or CMV assignments 20 times. In a later analysis, co-occurring TCRs were grouped with DBSCAN, and TCRdist sequence similarity was added when clustering was performed within HLA-allele-positive subsets. Repertoires with fewer than 30,000 or more than 120,000 public chains, plus five repertoires with anomalous nucleotide sharing, were excluded from co-occurrence clustering. TCRdb stores this immuneACCESS table with in-frame sequences only. Part of the clones is absent; in the studies checked, under half of the shortfall reflects unresolved V genes, and no reason is known for the rest. V, J and clone size are those of that table, while D and trimming were read from the DNA. Here the sample has 100,000 to 150,000 clones; 65% to 80% occur a single time. Approximately 1.6% of the sample is in the top ten clones.

Rearrangement joined TRBV29-1 to TRBJ1-2; the D segment could be TRBD1, given 5 matching bases. The sample was PBMCs. The receptor was isolated from a woman under 30 in good health and CMV-seronegative. The nucleotides read TGCAGCGTCCCCGGGTCCGGCATCAGAAGGGGCTATGGCTACACCTTC. It is translated as CSVPGSGIRRGYGYTF. Beyond the CDR3, the reference TRBV29-1 and TRBJ1-2 genes provide the residues; the full variable domain reads: SAVISQKPSRDICQRGTSLTIQCQVDSQVTMMFWYRQQPGQSLTLIATANQGSEATYESGFVIDKFPISRPNLTFSTLTVSNMSPEDSSIYLCSVPGSGIRRGYGYTFGSGTRLTVV.